The sample holds a few counts of the clone carrying this T cell receptor (beta chain). The antigen is undetermined. This CDR3 has 16 amino acids. V was cut by 3 bases and J by 9 bases, with 18 bases left in between. This sample is part of a study of response to subunit inactivated influenza vaccine. Study results and limitations: Authors suggested each seasonal flu vaccination may recruit only limited numbers of new T cells.

One entry per CDR3 protein, called by TCRdb with MiXCR from the RT-PCR reads. The sample holds 530,000 or so distinct CDR3 sequences, roughly 10% seen once. The sequences come from PBMCs from blood, collected on the day of vaccination. The chain recombines TRBV12-3 or TRBV12-4 with TRBJ1-6; a weak D match, TRBD1 (6 bases). The TCR comes from a man aged 45-60 years who received an inactivated influenza vaccine. This CDR3 reads CASSFDLGAGGSPLHF. Written as DNA, the CDR3 is TGTGCCAGCAGTTTTGACCTGGGGGCTGGTGGTTCACCCCTCCACTTT.